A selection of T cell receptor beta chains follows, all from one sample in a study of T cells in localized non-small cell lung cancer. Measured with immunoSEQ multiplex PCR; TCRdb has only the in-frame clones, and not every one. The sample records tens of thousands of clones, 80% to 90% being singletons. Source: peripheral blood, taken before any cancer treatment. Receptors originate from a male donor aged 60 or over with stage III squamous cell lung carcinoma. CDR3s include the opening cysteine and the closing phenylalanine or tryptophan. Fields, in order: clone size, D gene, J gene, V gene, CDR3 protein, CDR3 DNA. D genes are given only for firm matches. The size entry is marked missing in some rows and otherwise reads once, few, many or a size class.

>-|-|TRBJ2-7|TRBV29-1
CSVEVYQGQPYEQYF
TGCAGCGTTGAAGTATACCAGGGTCAGCCCTACGAGCAGTACTTC
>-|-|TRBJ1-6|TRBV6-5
CASSTRGGDSPLHF
TGTGCCAGCAGTACCAGGGGAGGGGATTCACCCCTCCACTTT
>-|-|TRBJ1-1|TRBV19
CASSNWPGEAFF
TGTGCCAGTAGTAACTGGCCAGGAGAAGCTTTCTTT
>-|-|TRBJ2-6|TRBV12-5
CASGLVRGGSGANVLTF
TGTGCTAGTGGTTTGGTACGGGGCGGCTCTGGGGCCAACGTCCTGACTTTC
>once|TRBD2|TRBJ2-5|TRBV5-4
CASSLWGREETQYF
TGTGCCAGCAGCCTTTGGGGGAGGGAAGAGACCCAGTACTTC
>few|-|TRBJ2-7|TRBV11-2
CASSLGASYEQYF
TGTGCCAGCAGCTTGGGGGCTTCCTACGAGCAGTACTTC
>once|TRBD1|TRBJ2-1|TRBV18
CASSARQGAGEQFF
TGTGCCAGCTCAGCGAGACAGGGGGCAGGTGAGCAGTTCTTC
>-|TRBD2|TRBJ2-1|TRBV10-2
CASSANLAGEWFF
TGCGCCAGCAGCGCCAACCTAGCGGGAGAGTGGTTCTTC
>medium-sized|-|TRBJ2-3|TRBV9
CASSGSGTGLLRDTQYF
TGTGCCAGCAGCGGGTCCGGGACTGGACTATTAAGGGATACGCAGTATTTT
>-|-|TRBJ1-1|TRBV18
CASSPEQNMGNTEAFF
TGTGCCAGCTCACCGGAGCAAAACATGGGGAACACTGAAGCTTTCTTT
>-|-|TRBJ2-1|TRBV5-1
CASSLLREGRANEQFF
TGCGCCAGCAGCTTGTTACGGGAAGGTCGGGCCAATGAGCAGTTCTTC
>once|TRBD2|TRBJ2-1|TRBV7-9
CASRGGGKGIPFF
TGTGCCAGCCGGGGGGGAGGGAAAGGTATCCCGTTCTTC
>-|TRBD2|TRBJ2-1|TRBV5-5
CASSLGTSPNNEQFF
TGTGCCAGCAGCTTGGGGACTAGCCCTAACAATGAGCAGTTCTTC
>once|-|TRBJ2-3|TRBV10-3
CAISGAEGGFTDTQYF
TGTGCCATCAGTGGAGCGGAAGGAGGGTTCACAGATACGCAGTATTTT
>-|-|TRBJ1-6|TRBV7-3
CASSLNPADLDSPLHF
TGTGCCAGCAGCTTAAACCCCGCAGATTTAGATTCACCCCTCCACTTT
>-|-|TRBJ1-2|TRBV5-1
CASSVTGDYGYTF
TGCGCCAGCAGCGTGACCGGAGACTATGGCTACACCTTC